These T cell receptor beta chains were read from a single sample in a study of T cells after yellow fever vaccination. TCRdb independently ran MiXCR on the 5' RACE reads; one entry per CDR3 protein. The table lists 350,000 or so distinct CDR3 sequences, roughly 8.6% of them singletons, with around 17% in the top ten. The sample was PBMCs, taken roughly seven weeks after the first yellow fever vaccination. These receptors came from a man aged 18 to 35 who received the YFV17D yellow fever vaccine. The CDR3 runs from the conserved cysteine through the conserved F or W. Each record gives: J gene, clone size, D gene, V gene, CDR3 protein, CDR3 DNA. D genes are given only for firm matches. Some rows have no size entry. The others give once, few or many, or a class for an expanded clone.

TRBJ1-3 | few | NA | TRBV6-1 | CASSTTTTGNTIYF | TGTGCCAGCAGCACGACAACGACTGGAAACACCATATATTTT
TRBJ1-2 | NA | TRBD1 | TRBV30 | CAWSKRLDRGRDYGYTF | TGTGCCTGGAGCAAGCGATTGGACAGGGGGAGAGACTATGGCTACACCTTC
TRBJ1-6 | few | NA | TRBV7-9 | CASSPRTAANSPLHF | TGTGCCAGCAGCCCAAGAACGGCAGCCAATTCACCCCTCCACTTT
TRBJ1-1 | many | NA | TRBV12-3/TRBV12-4 | CASSSRRDTEAFF | TGTGCCAGCAGTTCGAGAAGGGACACTGAAGCTTTCTTT
TRBJ2-5 | few | TRBD2 | TRBV6-1 | CASSALAGGPETQYF | TGTGCCAGCAGTGCACTAGCGGGGGGGCCAGAGACCCAGTACTTC
TRBJ1-1 | NA | NA | TRBV4-2 | CASSHRGTDEAFF | TGTGCCAGCAGCCATCGCGGGACGGATGAAGCTTTCTTT
TRBJ1-2 | NA | NA | TRBV7-2 | CATSGGSFSNYGYTF | TGTGCCACCTCCGGTGGGAGCTTCTCTAACTATGGCTACACCTTC
TRBJ2-4 | NA | TRBD2 | TRBV20-1 | CSARILAGGQGKNIQYF | TGCAGTGCTAGGATACTAGCGGGGGGCCAAGGCAAAAACATTCAGTACTTC
TRBJ2-5 | few | NA | TRBV4-1 | CASSQAPGRQETQYF | TGCGCCAGCAGCCAAGCCCCGGGACGGCAAGAGACCCAGTACTTC
TRBJ2-1 | few | TRBD2 | TRBV20-1 | CSAEPQRGYYNEQFF | TGCAGTGCCGAGCCCCAGCGGGGGTACTACAATGAGCAGTTCTTC
TRBJ1-1 | NA | NA | TRBV6-5 | CASSYQGLPMNTEAFF | TGTGCCAGCAGTTACCAGGGACTACCAATGAACACTGAAGCTTTCTTT
TRBJ1-4 | NA | NA | TRBV27 | CASSLWMDSPKLFF | TGTGCCAGCAGTTTATGGATGGACAGCCCTAAACTGTTTTTT
TRBJ2-5 | many | NA | TRBV7-2 | CASSLYVDYQETQYF | TGTGCCAGCAGCCTCTATGTAGACTACCAAGAGACCCAGTACTTC
TRBJ1-4 | few | NA | TRBV11-2 | CASSLAQDEKLFF | TGTGCCAGCAGCTTAGCCCAGGACGAAAAACTGTTTTTT
TRBJ2-2 | NA | NA | TRBV6-5 | CASSYYVGEITGELFF | TGTGCCAGCAGTTATTACGTCGGGGAGATCACCGGGGAGCTGTTTTTT
TRBJ1-6 | few | NA | TRBV6-1 | CASSNRGTVLNSPLHF | TGTGCCAGCAGCAACCGCGGGACGGTACTCAATTCACCCCTCCACTTT
TRBJ2-3 | few | TRBD2 | TRBV6-2/TRBV6-3 | CASHLLAGGTDTQYF | TGTGCCAGCCACCTCCTAGCGGGGGGGACAGATACGCAGTATTTT
TRBJ2-3 | NA | TRBD2 | TRBV7-2 | CASSFAPGLAGEVTDTQYF | TGTGCCAGCAGCTTTGCCCCTGGCCTAGCGGGGGAAGTCACAGATACGCAGTATTTT
TRBJ1-2 | NA | TRBD1 | TRBV20-1 | CSARDREGANYGYTF | TGCAGTGCTAGGGACAGGGAGGGAGCTAACTATGGCTACACCTTC
TRBJ2-5 | many | TRBD2 | TRBV29-1 | CSVEGSTSGGAGETQYF | TGCAGCGTTGAAGGTTCGACTAGCGGGGGGGCCGGAGAGACCCAGTACTTC
TRBJ2-1 | NA | NA | TRBV29-1 | CSGHWRLANNEQFF | TGCAGCGGACATTGGCGGCTAGCGAACAATGAGCAGTTCTTC
TRBJ1-2 | few | TRBD1 | TRBV20-1 | CSARGQGLIYGYTF | TGCAGTGCTAGAGGACAGGGATTGATCTATGGCTACACCTTC
TRBJ2-7 | NA | TRBD1 | TRBV20-1 | CSAVRQGSYEQYF | TGCAGTGCTGTTCGACAGGGGAGCTACGAGCAGTACTTC
TRBJ2-2 | NA | NA | TRBV19 | CASSLRGRPTGELFF | TGTGCCAGTAGCCTCAGGGGCCGCCCCACCGGGGAGCTGTTTTTT
TRBJ1-6 | NA | NA | TRBV7-2 | CASSYLRQNNSPLHF | TGTGCCAGCAGCTACTTAAGGCAGAATAATTCACCCCTCCACTTT
TRBJ2-7 | few | NA | TRBV5-1 | CASSLDNGPYEQYF | TGCGCCAGCAGCTTGGATAACGGACCCTACGAGCAGTACTTC
TRBJ2-7 | NA | NA | TRBV19 | CASSMWSAAYEQYF | TGTGCCAGTAGTATGTGGAGTGCGGCCTACGAGCAGTACTTC
TRBJ1-5 | few | NA | TRBV12-3/TRBV12-4 | CASSPHVPEEQPQHF | TGTGCCAGCAGCCCGCATGTTCCGGAAGAGCAGCCCCAGCATTTT
TRBJ2-2 | NA | TRBD2 | TRBV3-1 | CASSQWRGDGGGELFF | TGTGCCAGCAGCCAGTGGCGGGGGGACGGTGGCGGGGAGCTGTTTTTT
TRBJ2-5 | few | NA | TRBV20-1 | CSARPGLVKETQYF | TGCAGTGCTAGGCCGGGACTTGTTAAAGAGACCCAGTACTTC
TRBJ1-1 | many | NA | TRBV5-6 | CASSFSDTEAFF | TGTGCCAGCAGCTTTTCGGACACTGAAGCTTTCTTT
TRBJ2-7 | NA | NA | TRBV12-3/TRBV12-4 | CASSLLGAYEQYF | TGTGCCAGCAGTTTACTCGGGGCGTACGAGCAGTACTTC
TRBJ1-1 | few | NA | TRBV5-4 | CASSFEQTLNTEAFF | TGTGCCAGCAGCTTCGAACAGACTCTGAACACTGAAGCTTTCTTT
TRBJ1-1 | NA | NA | TRBV15 | CATSRGQTLEAFF | TGTGCCACCAGCAGAGGACAGACACTTGAAGCTTTCTTT
TRBJ2-7 | few | TRBD1 | TRBV2 | CASSEGDRGEQYF | TGTGCCAGCAGTGAGGGGGACAGGGGCGAGCAGTACTTC
TRBJ2-1 | many | NA | TRBV5-1 | CASSLWGISYNEQFF | TGCGCCAGCAGCTTGTGGGGTATCTCCTACAATGAGCAGTTCTTC
TRBJ2-1 | NA | TRBD1 | TRBV20-1 | CSVRDRGTEQFF | TGCAGCGTGCGAGACAGGGGAACTGAGCAGTTCTTC
TRBJ2-7 | NA | TRBD1 | TRBV12-3/TRBV12-4 | CASSLTGYYEQYF | TGTGCCAGCAGCCTGACAGGGTACTACGAGCAGTACTTC
TRBJ1-2 | NA | NA | TRBV5-1 | CASSFGTTNYGYTF | TGCGCCAGCAGCTTTGGGACTACTAACTATGGCTACACCTTC
TRBJ1-1 | NA | NA | TRBV12-3/TRBV12-4 | CASSLMMTEAFF | TGTGCCAGCAGTTTAATGATGACTGAAGCTTTCTTT
TRBJ2-3 | few | NA | TRBV25-1 | CASSATRLGTDTQYF | TGTGCCAGCAGTGCTACTAGGTTGGGAACAGATACGCAGTATTTT
TRBJ1-1 | few | NA | TRBV12-3/TRBV12-4 | CASRGRLNTEAFF | TGTGCCAGCAGGGGACGGCTGAACACTGAAGCTTTCTTT
TRBJ2-5 | few | NA | TRBV30 | CAWKNYQETQYF | TGTGCCTGGAAGAACTACCAAGAGACCCAGTACTTC
TRBJ2-1 | NA | NA | TRBV5-4 | CASSLMSSEQFF | TGTGCCAGCAGCTTGATGTCCAGTGAGCAGTTCTTC
TRBJ2-2 | few | NA | TRBV29-1 | CSVAYGAPGELFF | TGCAGCGTTGCATACGGGGCTCCCGGGGAGCTGTTTTTT
TRBJ2-7 | NA | NA | TRBV11-2 | CASSPWGREQYF | TGTGCCAGCAGCCCCTGGGGACGCGAGCAGTACTTC
TRBJ1-1 | many | TRBD1 | TRBV7-9 | CASSFGTGFLDTEAFF | TGTGCCAGCAGCTTCGGGACAGGTTTCTTGGACACTGAAGCTTTCTTT
TRBJ2-7 | NA | NA | TRBV7-9 | CASSHETYEQYF | TGTGCCAGCAGCCACGAGACCTACGAGCAGTACTTC
TRBJ2-3 | many | TRBD2 | TRBV5-1 | CASSFSGGTDTQYF | TGCGCCAGCAGCTTTAGCGGGGGCACAGATACGCAGTATTTT
TRBJ2-1 | once | TRBD1 | TRBV5-4 | CASSSGQGRFPYNEQFF | TGTGCCAGCAGTTCCGGACAGGGTAGATTCCCTTACAATGAGCAGTTCTTC
TRBJ2-5 | NA | TRBD1 | TRBV5-1 | CASSPGTGVETQYF | TGCGCCAGCAGCCCCGGGACAGGGGTAGAGACCCAGTACTTC
TRBJ1-2 | NA | NA | TRBV20-1 | CSASASQANYGYTF | TGCAGTGCTAGCGCATCGCAAGCTAACTATGGCTACACCTTC
TRBJ1-5 | NA | NA | TRBV5-1 | CASRETPDQPQHF | TGCGCCAGCAGAGAGACTCCCGATCAGCCCCAGCATTTT